This section outlines one T cell receptor (beta chain) sequence together with its context. This sample is drawn from a study of blood T cell repertoires in COVID-19. Clones were read by immunoSEQ multiplex PCR, and TCRdb kept only the in-frame ones, dropping some. The sample lists approximately 360,000 clones; 75% to 90% were seen once. Sequenced sample: PBMCs or T cells enriched from blood (not recorded which). This sequence originates from a woman in her fifties or sixties who had recovered from COVID-19.

CDR3 in amino acids: CATSTGFRQPQHF. The CDR3, as DNA: TGTGCCACCAGCACCGGTTTTCGCCAGCCCCAGCATTTT. This chain joins TRBV15 and TRBJ1-5; D is undetermined. CDR3 length: 13 residues. The V and J ends lost 4 bases and 7 bases respectively, with 11 bases between them. CDR1 and CDR2 (germline): LNHNV, YYDKDF (reference sequence).